This T cell receptor (beta chain) was recovered during a study of cytomegalovirus exposure and HLA in healthy donors (TCRdb year 2017). About the study as a whole: According to an earlier analysis of a few hundred of the donors, some 180 million T cells yielded 95 million to 140 million unique TCR beta sequences and around 300 Gb of sequence data. About 300 gigabases of sequencing data and approximately 85 million unique TCR sequences were included in an early release covering roughly 600 HLA-typed donors. The genetic ancestry cluster associated with self-reported Caucasian donors included 81% of the roughly 360 genotyped donors. The study was designed to test whether signatures of past pathogen exposure could be identified by cataloging public T cell receptors. Using immunosequencing, the study profiled T cell repertoires from around 670 subjects and related those repertoires to cytomegalovirus serostatus. Along with the approximately 600-subject first cohort, a separate validation cohort of more than 90 different subjects was used. High-throughput TCR immunosequencing, statistical association of individual TCRs with disease status, and machine learning were combined to predict cytomegalovirus infection status. A later analysis re-examined previously published TCR beta repertoires from just over 650 donors and added high-resolution HLA genotyping to investigate patterns of TCR occurrence. The later analysis used no new phenotypic data to find candidate immune exposures, relying instead on TCR beta sequences and their occurrence across donors. In an earlier analysis of 550 to 700 of the donors, high-throughput TCR beta sequencing was used to judge whether each TCR beta V gene segment behaved as functional or pseudogenic. Alongside the repertoire data, information on donor age, sex, ethnicity and CMV serostatus was compiled. A later genetic analysis took genome-wide SNP genotypes for about 55% of the 666 donors and used that subset as a discovery cohort. Every discovery cohort repertoire had been produced on one sequencing platform. HLA typing covered class I and class II loci at four-digit resolution. The number of donors typed differed by locus, with about 629-640 for A, B, C, DRB1 and DQB1, 522 for DQA1, 606 for DPA1, and approximately 470 for DPB1. About five DR-DQ haplotypes were treated as single units for association and clustering because of strong linkage in the cohort. On average, around 230,000 unique TCR beta nucleotide sequences were sequenced per donor among fewer than 500 genotyped donors of the cohort, with around 19% of those sequences being non-productive.

The cohort was made up of 666 healthy bone marrow donors. Cohort members were all nominally healthy when sampled, although unrecorded immune exposures were likely present. The donor was CMV seropositive and belonged to the group of 250 to 300 seropositive cohort members. Each donor provided a peripheral blood sample, and peripheral blood mononuclear cells were used for TCR beta sequencing. Genomic DNA extraction from the blood cell samples was performed with the Qiagen DNeasy Blood Extraction Kit. Library prep was done by the immunoSEQ multiplex PCR assay. For the multiplex PCR, a mixture combining 60 forward primers for TCR Vbeta segments and 13 reverse primers for TCR Jbeta segments was used. The CDR3 region of rearranged TCR beta genes was amplified from genomic DNA by a multiplex PCR assay. The Illumina HiSeq System was used to sequence the amplified TCR beta libraries as 87-base-pair reads. The original methods were these. A later analysis tallied tens of millions of unique TCR beta chains across the 700 or so repertoires, and approximately 9.9 million of those chains were shared by two or more donors. To remove PCR and sequencing errors, raw reads were error-corrected and collapsed into unique sequences using a nearest-neighbor algorithm that merged closely related sequences. To assign V, D and J gene segments, CDR3 sequences were aligned to IMGT reference sequences. Each retained sequence needed at least a six-nucleotide match to both a V gene segment and a J gene segment. A rearrangement was called productive if the CDR3 had no stop codons and remained in frame with V and J, and every other rearrangement was called non-productive. CDR3 was defined by IMGT convention, running from the second conserved V-encoded cysteine to the conserved J-encoded phenylalanine. Sequences without an unambiguous match to a single V gene segment were excluded from the earlier analysis of almost 600 of the donors. An earlier analysis of 587 of the donors classified V segments as functional when productive rearrangements were above 56.7% and as segregating when the standard deviation between donors was above 5%. A statistical classification framework was developed to diagnose cytomegalovirus status using the catalog of TCR beta chain sequences. V and J gene assignment, in a later analysis, came from comparing TCR nucleotide sequences with IMGT/GENE-DB human TR gene sequences. The TCRdist pipeline was used in a later analysis to assign CDR3 sequences and most-parsimonious VDJ recombination scenarios. In a later analysis, each TCR beta chain was defined by its CDR3 amino acid sequence together with its V-gene family, and reads without a unique V-gene family were excluded. As a way to deal with suspected cross-contamination and a sequencing artifact, a later analysis dropped 450 to 600 nucleotide sequences that were highly shared and had low generation probability. In a later analysis, a clonal expansion index for each public chain was calculated from normalized within-repertoire ranks of inferred template counts. In a later analysis, generation probabilities were computed using a VDJ recombination model fitted to out-of-frame rearrangements, and the results were checked against IGoR. A later analysis scored TCR-TCR, TCR-HLA and TCR-CMV co-occurrence with hypergeometric tests, applying a repertoire-size bias correction to TCR pairs. A later analysis estimated false discovery rates by permuting HLA or CMV assignments 20 times. A later analysis grouped co-occurring TCRs with DBSCAN, adding TCRdist sequence similarity when clustering within HLA-allele-positive subsets. Repertoires with fewer than 30,000 or more than 120,000 public chains were left out of co-occurrence clustering, as were about 5 repertoires with anomalous nucleotide sharing. What TCRdb holds here is the immuneACCESS table cut down to in-frame rearrangements. Part of the clones is not present; checked against another copy, under half of the missing clones reflect an unresolved V gene, and the others are unexplained. That table supplies the V and J calls and clone size; D and trimming were determined from the DNA. This sample is represented by some 250,000 clones; more than 75% of them were singletons. The ten largest clones represent 5% to 6% of the sample.

A word on this clone: The target of this receptor is not known. Base qualities are not recorded, but no much larger clone differs from it by a single base.

V is trimmed back by 5 bases and J by 3 bases, and the junction contains 4 bases that no gene match accounts for. The germline V gene (reference sequence) sets CDR1 to SGHNT and CDR2 to YYREEE. Taken from cysteine to phenylalanine, the CDR3 has 13 residues. Left in the record is the CDR3 DNA by itself, 39 bases read in frame from the first base. What the research found in general, with its limitations: Strong co-occurrence of HLA alleles, especially DR and DQ, made assigning TCR associations to individual alleles difficult. The authors suggested that the approach could potentially be extended to other disease states and immunological phenotypes. Broadly in line with IMGT annotations, most TCR beta V segments showed up in productive rearrangements about 87% or about 30% of the time in an earlier analysis of several hundred of the donors. Because some donors lacked HLA typing at each locus, the association tests relied only on the typed subset. V-gene and J-gene trimming of TCR beta chains was associated with a missense DCLRE1C variant in a later genetic analysis, and the association was replicated in an independent cohort. The cohort was sequenced for TCR beta chains only, and without alpha or paired-chain data the features that could be detected were limited. Some IMGT-functional V segments, including TRBV6-2 and TRBV6-3, could not be told apart with the 87-base-pair reads, so those segments were excluded. Correlated functional status among segregating V segments might reflect linkage disequilibrium, but an unknown experimental factor could not be ruled out. The classifier was reported to diagnose cytomegalovirus status with high specificity and sensitivity in both the original cohort and the validation cohort. Across donors, most TCR sequences were observed very rarely, whereas some public TCRs were present in many individuals. A later analysis associated about 16,000 TCR beta sequences with specific HLA alleles at a false discovery rate of 0.05. Presence/absence analyses assumed roughly uniform sequencing depth across donors, an assumption that may not hold. In a later analysis, HLA-associated TCR beta chains showed more clonal expansion and lower generation probabilities than non-associated chains that were equally common. According to a later analysis, parvovirus B19, influenza, CMV and Epstein-Barr virus appeared linked to several top co-occurrence clusters. According to a later genetic analysis, donors in an Asian-associated ancestry cluster had fewer N-insertions in productive TCRs than the approximately 610-donor mean. A further reported finding was that TCR beta sequences accurately predicted the HLA-A and HLA-B alleles for most subjects in the first cohort. Over 15 rarely observed V segments, including chromosome 9 orphons, were excluded from the earlier analysis of some 590 of the donors because counts were too low. According to a later analysis, TCR association rates differed among HLA loci, with DRB1 alleles showing the most associated TCRs and HLA-C alleles showing the fewest. According to a later analysis, most CMV-associated TCR beta chains appeared to be HLA-restricted, and the HLA associations seemed to be driven largely by CMV exposure. Three of the identified cytomegalovirus-associated TCR beta chains were confirmed in vitro to be specific for cytomegalovirus antigens. The sequencing pipeline was judged likely to have produced a cluster of highly shared sequence variants as a technical artifact. Immune exposure information for the cohort was limited to CMV serostatus. A total of fewer than 200 TCR beta chains were listed by the study as associated with cytomegalovirus.

The V and J genes are TRBV5-4 and TRBJ2-7, with 8 bases matching TRBD1. This receptor was taken from a woman between 35 and 50 years old in good health and CMV-seropositive. Sequencing was done on a sample of PBMCs. The DNA sequence is as follows: TGTGCCAGCAGTTACGACAGGGGCTACGAGCAGTACTTC. This sequence encodes CASSYDRGYEQYF.